The source of this T cell receptor (beta chain) is a study of T cell responses to AZD1222 COVID-19 vaccine. This table comes from immunoSEQ multiplex PCR, and its TCRdb copy is limited to in-frame clones, with some not included. The sample includes 100,000 to 150,000 clones, about 90% seen only once; the top ten take 4.4%. The receptor's source is an adult in good health. This sample comprised peripheral blood, obtained on day 0 of MenACWY control vaccination.

For the CDR3, the DNA is TGTGCCAGCAGCTTGGGGTCCGGGGAGCTGTTTTTT. Encoded protein: CASSLGSGELFF. The chain uses TRBV5-8 and TRBJ2-2; no definite D call. V gave up 0 bases and J gave up 6 bases, with 3 bases separating them. The CDR3 is 12 amino acids. The V gene's germline CDR1 is SGHTS and CDR2 YDEGEE.